Below, 6 T cell receptor beta chains from the same sample are listed, as sequenced in a study. Cells sorted as Tregs were CD4+, CD25+ and CD127-/low. TCRdb redid the calling of the 5' RACE reads with MiXCR, one entry per CDR3 protein. The sample lists some 8,300 distinct CDR3 sequences, less than 55% occurring once. Input material: Tregs sorted from a lymph node. These receptors all come from a female donor with breast cancer.

This clonotype appeared a few times. The CDR3, as DNA: TGCAGTGCTAGGGGCCCAGCGGGAGTTGCAGATACGCAGTATTTT. Protein sequence: CSARGPAGVADTQYF. J is TRBJ2-3 and V is TRBV20-1; 8 nucleotides agree with TRBD2. CDR1 and CDR2 from the germline V gene are DFQATT and SNEGSKA (reference sequence). CDR3 size: 15 residues. V was pared by 3 bases and J by 4 bases, with 9 bases of the junction left unmatched.

Comment on this clonotype: A much bigger clone sits one base away, suggesting this may be a read error. The J gene is TRBJ2-7, the V gene TRBV20-1; no reliable D call. Germline lookup yields CDR1 DFQATT and CDR2 SNEGSKA (reference sequence). The CDR3 consists of 14 residues. V shed 3 bases and J shed 2 bases, with 14 bases lying between them. CDR3 DNA: TGCAGTGCTAGGTTCTGCTCGAGAGCCTACGAGCAGTACTTC. Translated, it gives CSARFCSRAYEQYF.

This clonotype came up a few times. The chain recombines TRBV20-1 with TRBJ2-1, with 9 bases fitting TRBD2. Per germline, CDR1 DFQATT and CDR2 SNEGSKA (reference sequence). The CDR3 length is 14 residues. Trimming took 3 bases from V and 7 from J; bases not matched to a gene: 7. CDR3 residues: CSARSGRPSNEQFF. Written as DNA, the CDR3 is TGCAGTGCTAGGAGCGGGAGGCCCTCTAATGAGCAGTTCTTC.

The CDR3: CASSLGTSGLKTQYF. DNA for the CDR3: TGTGCCAGCAGCTTGGGGACTAGCGGGTTGAAGACCCAGTACTTC. The chain carries TRBV7-8 and TRBJ2-5, with 12 nucleotides matching TRBD2. Germline V lookup: CDR1 SGHVS, CDR2 FQNEAQ. The CDR3 runs 15 residues. V was clipped by 3 bases and J by 6 bases; unmatched bases: 5. The full variable domain, completed using reference TRBV7-8 and TRBJ2-5, is GAGVSQSPRYKVAKRGQDVALRCDPISGHVSLFWYQQALGQGPEFLTYFQNEAQLDKSGLPSDRFFAERPEGSVSTLKIQRTQQEDSAVYLCASSLGTSGLKTQYFGPGTRLLVL.

The gene calls are TRBV27 and TRBJ2-3; 7 positions agree with TRBD2. Trimming at V came to 2 bases and at J to 8 bases, leaving 7 bases not matched to a gene. Germline CDR1 and CDR2: MNHEY and SMNVEV (reference sequence). The CDR3 sequence is 14 residues long. The CDR3, as DNA: TGTGCCAGCAGTTTAAAGGTGGGAGGGACTACGCAGTATTTT. It encodes CASSLKVGGTTQYF.

V and J are TRBV5-1 and TRBJ2-7; 8 bases fit TRBD2. CDR3 size: 14 residues. Germline V gives CDR1 SGHRS, CDR2 YFSETQ. Germline trimming cut 5 bases from V and 4 bases from J; bases unmatched to any gene: 8. For the CDR3, the DNA is TGCGCCAGCAGACTAGCGGAAGCCTCATACGAGCAGTACTTC. Its translation: CASRLAEASYEQYF. Full variable domain (missing parts from reference TRBV5-1 and TRBJ2-7): KAGVTQTPRYLIKTRGQQVTLSCSPISGHRSVSWYQQTPGQGLQFLFEYFSETQRNKGNFPGRFSGRQFSNSRSEMNVSTLELGDSALYLCASRLAEASYEQYFGPGTRLTVT.